These 21 T cell receptor beta chains came from one sample sequenced in a study of OX40 agonist ivuxolimab in advanced cancers. TCRdb's copy holds only in-frame clones and misses some; the assay was immunoSEQ multiplex PCR. The top ten clones hold about 0.15% of a sample with around 95,000 clones, around nine tenths of them seen once. This specimen consisted of CD4+ or CD8+ T cells sorted from blood, obtained in a trial of the OX40 agonist ivuxolimab. Source of these receptors: an adult with an advanced solid tumor such as melanoma, head and neck, liver or kidney cancer.

The chain is built from TRBV11-2 and TRBJ1-3; TRBD1 might be the D (6 bases). Germline assignment: CDR1 SGHAT and CDR2 FQNNGV. Trimming left V 4 bases short and J 0 bases short, with 10 bases between. The CDR3 runs 15 residues. For the CDR3, the DNA is TGTGCCAGCAGCTCAGGGGTGCTCTCTGGAAACACCATATATTTT. Its protein product is CASSSGVLSGNTIYF. Filled out from reference TRBV11-2 and TRBJ1-3, the complete variable domain reads EAGVAQSPRYKIIEKRQSVAFWCNPISGHATLYWYQQILGQGPKLLIQFQNNGVVDDSQLPKDRFSAERLKGVDSTLKIQPAKLEDSAVYLCASSSGVLSGNTIYFGEGSWLTVV.

J is TRBJ2-7 and V is TRBV5-4, with 9 positions matching TRBD1. V trimming: 3 bases; J trimming: 2 bases; junction bases outside the gene matches: 3. The germline V gene encodes CDR1 SGHNT and CDR2 YYREEE (reference sequence). There are 14 residues in the CDR3. In DNA form, the CDR3 reads TGTGCCAGCAGCTCCGGGACAGGGACCTACGAGCAGTACTTC. This codes for CASSSGTGTYEQYF. Complete variable domain (other parts from reference TRBV5-4 and TRBJ2-7): ETGVTQSPTHLIKTRGQQVTLRCSSQSGHNTVSWYQQALGQGPQFIFQYYREEENGRGNFPPRFSGLQFPNYSSELNVNALELDDSALYLCASSSGTGTYEQYFGPGTRLTVT.

The count of this clone is one. The chain combines TRBV10-3 with TRBJ2-1; 13 bases map to TRBD2. The CDR3 covers 15 residues. Unmatched junction bases numbered 3, after V lost 2 bases and J lost 8 bases. Germline V gene lookup returns CDR1 ENHRY and CDR2 SYGVKD. CDR3 residues: CAISERTSGSHEQFF. As DNA, the CDR3 is TGTGCCATCAGTGAGAGGACTAGCGGGAGTCATGAGCAGTTCTTC.

This chain uses TRBV19 with TRBJ1-1; 7 positions match TRBD1. Germline V gene data show CDR1 as LNHDA and CDR2 as SQIVND (reference sequence). The CDR3 contains 16 residues. V was clipped by 5 bases and J by 0 bases; unmatched bases: 9. For the CDR3, the DNA is TGTGCCAGTAGTGCGGGACAGCCCCTTATGAACACTGAAGCTTTCTTT. Protein product: CASSAGQPLMNTEAFF.

DNA for the CDR3: TGTGCCAGCAGCTTCCCGCCAACCGGGACAGGGAGGAGCGAGCAGTACTTC. Amino acid sequence: CASSFPPTGTGRSEQYF. The rearrangement links TRBV7-2 to TRBJ2-7; 9 bases fit TRBD1. V shed 3 bases and J 6 bases; nucleotides not matched to a gene: 15. This CDR3 is built from 17 residues. Per germline, CDR1 SGHTA and CDR2 FQGNSA.

This clone was detected only a few times. V and J are TRBV7-9 and TRBJ1-5; D might be TRBD1 (6 bases). The CDR3 extends over 12 amino acids. V lost 4 bases to trimming and J lost 9 bases, with 10 bases between them. CDR1 is SEHNR, CDR2 FQNEAQ, per germline (reference sequence). The CDR3 region is CASSSTGPPQHF. CDR3 in DNA: TGTGCCAGCAGCTCGACAGGTCCGCCCCAGCATTTT.

The V call is TRBV30, the J call TRBJ2-5; TRBD2 aligns across 10 bases. CDR3 length: 15 residues. Trimming at V came to 0 bases and at J to 1 base, leaving 2 bases not matched to a gene. Germline CDR1 and CDR2: GTSNPN and SVGIG (reference sequence). The CDR3 sequence is CAWSVAGGSQETQYF. The CDR3 region has the DNA TGTGCCTGGAGTGTAGCGGGGGGGTCCCAAGAGACCCAGTACTTC.

This chain joins TRBV2 and TRBJ1-2; TRBD1 matches at 9 bases. Germline CDR1 reads SNHLY; CDR2 reads FYNNEI. V lost 4 bases to trimming and J lost 2 bases; unmatched junction nucleotides: 2. This CDR3 contains 14 residues. CDR3 loop: CASSGDRANYGYTF. The CDR3 DNA reads as TGTGCCAGCAGTGGGGACAGGGCAAACTATGGCTACACCTTC.

This chain joins TRBV2 and TRBJ2-1, with 7 bases matching TRBD1. Trimming at V came to 3 bases and at J to 13 bases, leaving 6 bases not matched to a gene. The CDR3 contains 12 residues. Germline assignment: CDR1 SNHLY and CDR2 FYNNEI. CDR3 bases: TGTGCCAGCAGTGACGAGGGACAGACACAGTTCTTC. Translated: CASSDEGQTQFF.

CDR3 in amino acids: CASAWGGTNTEAFF. In DNA, the CDR3 is TGTGCCAGCGCGTGGGGGGGAACGAACACTGAAGCTTTCTTT. The V gene is TRBV9, the J gene TRBJ1-1; tentative D call: TRBD1 (5 bases). V was cut by 7 bases and J by 1 base, with 14 bases left in between. Germline CDR1 SGDLS, CDR2 YYNGEE. CDR3 length equals 14 residues.

The chain employs TRBV7-8 and TRBJ2-7, with TRBD1 matching over 9 bases. V trimming: 5 bases; J trimming: 3 bases; junction bases outside the gene matches: 5. Per the germline V gene, CDR1 is SGHVS and CDR2 is FQNEAQ. The CDR3 runs 14 residues. The CDR3 protein is CASSPRTGDYEQYF. CDR3 bases: TGTGCCAGCAGCCCACGGACAGGGGACTACGAGCAGTACTTC.

The chain recombines TRBV6-1 with TRBJ1-5, with D tentatively TRBD1 (5 bases). Deletions cut 5 bases from V and 2 bases from J, with 13 bases between. The CDR3 is 15 residues long. Germline V gives CDR1 MNHNS, CDR2 SASEGT. CDR3 loop: CASSNPGLGNQPQHF. The CDR3 nucleotides are TGTGCCAGCAGTAACCCAGGGTTAGGCAATCAGCCCCAGCATTTT.

Concerning this clone itself: One end of the junction fails to match germline, which may point to a read error. CDR3 sequence: CASSLGLSSGGAGEQFF. The CDR3 coding sequence is TGCGCCAGCAGCCTGGGACTTAGTAGCGGGGGGGCCGGTGAGCAGTTCTTC. This chain joins TRBV9 and TRBJ2-1; 11 bases align to TRBD2. Germline CDR1 is SGDLS and CDR2 is YYNGEE. The CDR3 runs 17 residues.

The CDR3 sequence: CASSPIAGGREQYF. The CDR3 DNA sequence: TGTGCCAGCAGTCCCATAGCGGGAGGGCGCGAGCAGTACTTC. V is TRBV27 and J is TRBJ2-7; 11 positions match TRBD2. Germline V gene data show CDR1 as MNHEY and CDR2 as SMNVEV (reference sequence). The CDR3 is 14 amino acids. The V and J ends lost 5 bases and 6 bases, in that order; junction bases with no gene match: 6.

The chain employs TRBV19 and TRBJ2-2; no clear D. Germline CDR1 reads LNHDA; CDR2 reads SQIVND (reference sequence). V was cut by 6 bases and J by 0 bases, with 8 bases left in between. The CDR3 extends over 14 amino acids. The CDR3 reads CASRATTNTGELFF. CDR3 DNA sequence: TGTGCCAGTAGGGCCACAACGAACACCGGGGAGCTGTTTTTT.

This chain joins TRBV11-2 and TRBJ1-3; D is unresolved. The germline V gene has CDR1 SGHAT and CDR2 FQNNGV. The CDR3 has 15 residues. The V and J ends lost 5 bases and 0 bases respectively, with 11 bases between them. The CDR3 here is CASSPSRGSGNTIYF. The CDR3, as DNA: TGTGCCAGCAGCCCTAGTCGAGGCTCTGGAAACACCATATATTTT.

The rearrangement uses TRBV4-1 and TRBJ2-7; TRBD1 aligns across 8 bases. Trimming removed 0 bases from V and 6 bases from J; junction bases left unmatched: 7. The germline CDR1 and CDR2 sequences are MGHRA and YSYEKL. The CDR3 is 15 residues long. Here the CDR3 reads CASSQDLGRGREQYF. The CDR3 DNA is TGCGCCAGCAGCCAAGATCTAGGCAGGGGGCGCGAGCAGTACTTC.

This chain joins TRBV18 and TRBJ1-1; no definite D call. This CDR3 is 13 amino acids long. V shed 4 bases and J shed 3 bases, with 9 bases lying between them. Germline V gene sequence: CDR1 KGHSH, CDR2 LQKENI. The CDR3 nucleotides are TGTGCCAGCTCACTAGGACCGGACACTGAAGCTTTCTTT. Protein sequence: CASSLGPDTEAFF.

V gene TRBV9 combines with J gene TRBJ2-5; 9 bases map to TRBD2. The ends lost 0 bases at V and 5 bases at J; junction bases unmatched: 11. The CDR3 covers 17 residues. Germline CDR1 and CDR2: SGDLS and YYNGEE. As DNA, the CDR3 is TGTGCCAGCAGCGTAGGAGGAGGACTAGCGTTTCCGGAGACCCAGTACTTC. It translates to CASSVGGGLAFPETQYF. Based on the CDR3 plus reference TRBV9 and TRBJ2-5, the full variable domain is DSGVTQTPKHLITATGQRVTLRCSPRSGDLSVYWYQQSLDQGLQFLIQYYNGEERAKGNILERFSAQQFPDLHSELNLSSLELGDSALYFCASSVGGGLAFPETQYFGPGTRLLVL.

This sequence joins TRBV30 and TRBJ1-6; 8 positions match TRBD1. The CDR3 sequence is 17 residues long. The germline CDR1 and CDR2 sequences are GTSNPN and SVGIG (reference sequence). V shed 2 bases and J 3 bases; nucleotides not matched to a gene: 9. DNA of the CDR3: TGTGCCTGGAGTATACACAGGGGGGTCGACTATAATTCACCCCTCCACTTT. Protein sequence: CAWSIHRGVDYNSPLHF.

This clone came up once. The chain is built from TRBV19 and TRBJ1-6, with TRBD1 identical over 7 bases. V dropped 6 bases and J dropped 5; count of bases not matched to a gene: 10. The germline CDR1 and CDR2 sequences are LNHDA and SQIVND (reference sequence). CDR3 length equals 16 residues. The CDR3 nucleotides read TGTGCCAGTAGATTCCCGGCCGGGACAGATAATTCACCCCTCCACTTT. It encodes CASRFPAGTDNSPLHF. The variable domain in full, completed from reference TRBV19 and TRBJ1-6, reads DGGITQSPKYLFRKEGQNVTLSCEQNLNHDAMYWYRQDPGQGLRLIYYSQIVNDFQKGDIAEGYSVSREKKESFPLTVTSAQKNPTAFYLCASRFPAGTDNSPLHFGNGTRLTVT.